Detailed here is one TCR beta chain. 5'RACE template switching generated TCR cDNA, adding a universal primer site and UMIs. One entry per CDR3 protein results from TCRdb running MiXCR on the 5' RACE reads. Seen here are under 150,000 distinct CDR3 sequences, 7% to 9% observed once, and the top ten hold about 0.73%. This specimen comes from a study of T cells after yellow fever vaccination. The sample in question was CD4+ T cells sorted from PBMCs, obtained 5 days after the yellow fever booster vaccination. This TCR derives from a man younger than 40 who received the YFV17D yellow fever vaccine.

CDR3 amino acids: CASSQASGLKETQYF. CDR3 bases: TGTGCCAGCAGCCAAGCTAGCGGGCTCAAAGAGACCCAGTACTTC. The chain recombines TRBV3-1 with TRBJ2-5; 8 nucleotides agree with TRBD2. Germline lookup yields CDR1 LGHDT and CDR2 YNNKEL (reference sequence). V lost 1 base and J lost 3; bases outside the gene matches: 4. The CDR3 runs 15 residues.